This T cell receptor beta chain originates from a study of blood T cell repertoires in COVID-19. Study-level information: T cells, B-cell-depleted T cells, or PBMCs supplied cDNA or gDNA.

Original analysis: Estimated nucleated cell counts came from reference gene primer amplification. TCRdb's copy holds only in-frame clones and misses some; the assay was immunoSEQ multiplex PCR. V and J calls and clone size are those listed in that table; D and trimming were worked out from the DNA. The sample has about 150,000 clones, over 70% seen once. Germline V gives CDR1 SEHNR, CDR2 FQNEAQ (reference sequence). Trimming cost V 4 bases and J 6 bases; bases outside gene matches: 11. The CDR3 has 15 residues. Sequenced: peripheral blood. The origin of this receptor is a man over 45 with active or convalescent COVID-19. V usage is TRBV7-9 and J usage is TRBJ1-2; 7 positions agree with TRBD1. CDR3 region: CASSSGQTVYHGYTF. DNA of the CDR3: TGTGCCAGCAGCTCGGGACAGACGGTTTATCATGGCTACACCTTC.